The subject of this entry is one T cell receptor (beta chain). The antigen remains unidentified. The data belong to a study of T cell responses to AZD1222 COVID-19 vaccine. General study points: Reportedly, nearly half of unique spike TCRs recognized epitopes outside B.1.351/B.1.1.7 mutations.

CDR3 length equals 16 residues. V was trimmed by 1 base and J by 6 bases, leaving 16 bases between them. The germline V gene encodes CDR1 MRHNA and CDR2 SNTAGT. Sequencing used immunoSEQ multiplex PCR; TCRdb keeps in-frame clones, though not all of them. The data show some 200,000 clones, more than 85% seen once. The chain couples TRBV6-4 to TRBJ2-1, with a possible D match to TRBD2 (6 bases). This TCR was sampled from an adult who received the AZD1222 COVID-19 vaccine. The specimen comprised peripheral blood, sampled 28 days after the second AZD1222 dose. DNA of the CDR3: TGTGCCAGCAGTGACTGGGTGGGACTCCCCCGCAATGAGCAGTTCTTC. Translated: CASSDWVGLPRNEQFF.